A single sample is the source of the 29 T cell receptor beta chains below, sequenced in a study of CD8+CD57+ T cells in acquired aplastic anemia. Genomic DNA templated the TCR beta VDJ and CDR3 profiling. A single record per CDR3 protein comes from TCRdb applying MiXCR to the reads. The data contain over 150,000 distinct CDR3 sequences, roughly two thirds of them singletons. Only patients with CD8+CD57+ cell expansion on flow cytometry were chosen for sequencing. Sequencing was performed on sorted CD4+, CD8+, or CD8+CD57+ T cells (not recorded which) from PBMCs. The origin of the receptors is a human donor with aplastic anemia.

This rearrangement joins TRBV6-4 to TRBJ2-3; 8 nucleotides line up with TRBD2. Germline assignment: CDR1 MRHNA and CDR2 SNTAGT. This CDR3 comprises 16 residues. With V trimmed by 8 bases and J by 0 bases, 10 bases remained unmatched. CDR3 nucleotides: TGTGCCAGCTCACGGGGAGCGGGGGAAAGCACAGATACGCAGTATTTT. Protein sequence: CASSRGAGESTDTQYF.

The table lists this clonotype with a few counts. A much larger clone lies one base from this, so it may be a read error. This chain joins TRBV14 and TRBJ2-1; D remains unclear. CDR3 length equals 13 residues. Germline V CDR1 and CDR2: SGHDN, FVKESK. V lost 2 bases to trimming and J lost 6 bases, with 8 bases between them. CDR3 sequence: CASSQRLINEQFF. The CDR3 nucleotides are TGTGCCAGCAGCCAAAGGCTAATCAATGAGCAGTTCTTC.

This clonotype was seen a few times. This chain joins TRBV2 and TRBJ1-1; D is possibly TRBD1 (5 bases). Germline V gene lookup returns CDR1 SNHLY and CDR2 FYNNEI. The CDR3 covers 14 residues. Trimming removed 2 bases at V and 4 bases at J, with 11 bases between. The CDR3 loop reads CASSERQRGTEAFF. In DNA, the CDR3 is TGTGCCAGCAGTGAACGGCAAAGGGGCACTGAAGCTTTCTTT.

V and J are TRBV15 and TRBJ1-2, with TRBD1 matching over 11 bases. This CDR3 contains 17 residues. J gave up 7 bases and V 0 bases, and 10 bases lay outside the gene matches. Germline assignment: CDR1 LNHNV and CDR2 YYDKDF (reference sequence). CDR3 sequence reads: CATSREFIGQGAPGYTF. In DNA form, the CDR3 reads TGTGCCACCAGCAGAGAATTTATCGGACAGGGGGCTCCTGGCTACACCTTC.

This clonotype has more than one count but fewer than ten. The chain is built from TRBV20-1 and TRBJ1-6; D is uncertain. The germline gives CDR1 DFQATT, CDR2 SNEGSKA (reference sequence). V gave up 3 bases and J gave up 14 bases, with 8 bases separating them. The CDR3 consists of 10 residues. The CDR3 DNA sequence: TGCAGTGCTAGGGAGACCACCCTCCACTTT. It encodes CSARETTLHF.

The chain recombines TRBV9 with TRBJ1-1; D gene unclear. The CDR3 sequence is 15 residues long. CDR1 and CDR2 (germline): SGDLS, YYNGEE. The V gene lost 0 bases and the J gene lost 1 base, with 10 bases spanning the gap. The chain's CDR3 is CASSVGSPRNTEAFF. CDR3 sequence (DNA): TGTGCCAGCAGCGTAGGGTCACCTAGGAACACTGAAGCTTTCTTT.

This chain joins TRBV5-1 and TRBJ2-7; D remains ambiguous. With 0 bases removed from V and 0 bases from J, the gap between germline ends came to 13 bases. Germline V gene data show CDR1 as SGHRS and CDR2 as YFSETQ. The CDR3 runs to 16 residues. CDR3 nucleotides: TGCGCCAGCAGCTTGGCCGGTCAGACTGTCTCCTACGAGCAGTACTTC. This gives the protein CASSLAGQTVSYEQYF.

The chain recombines TRBV7-3 with TRBJ2-1, with a tentative D call TRBD2 (6 bases). This CDR3 spans 15 amino acids. The germline V and J ends were trimmed by 1 base and 2 bases, with 9 bases remaining between them. Per germline, CDR1 SGHTA and CDR2 FQGTGA. The CDR3 DNA sequence: TGTGCCAGCAGCTTAATCGGGGGAACCTACAATGAGCAGTTCTTC. Its protein product is CASSLIGGTYNEQFF.

The chain combines TRBV20-1 with TRBJ1-2; no reliable D call. The CDR3 runs to 9 residues. Trimming pared 3 bases from V and 8 bases from J, leaving 4 bases between. Germline CDR1 is DFQATT and CDR2 is SNEGSKA (reference sequence). DNA for the CDR3: TGCAGTGCTAGGGAGGGCTACACCTTC. Translated, it gives CSAREGYTF.

The CDR3 DNA is TGTGCCAGTTTGGACAGGGGGTTGGGGAACACTGAAGCTTTCTTT. Translation: CASLDRGLGNTEAFF. The J gene is TRBJ1-1, the V gene TRBV19; TRBD1 matches 10 bases. Germline V gene data show CDR1 as LNHDA and CDR2 as SQIVND (reference sequence). The V gene end was trimmed by 8 bases and the J gene end by 1 base; junction bases not matched to a gene: 7. The CDR3 covers 15 residues.

Here the CDR3 reads CASRPGRDSAYEQYF. CDR3 nucleotides: TGTGCCAGCAGACCAGGCCGGGACAGCGCCTACGAGCAGTACTTC. This chain joins TRBV2 and TRBJ2-7; TRBD1 matches 7 bases. Per the germline V gene, CDR1 is SNHLY and CDR2 is FYNNEI. Unmatched junction bases numbered 10, after V lost 6 bases and J lost 2 bases. The CDR3 covers 15 residues.

V usage is TRBV10-3 and J usage is TRBJ2-3, with D hard to call. CDR1 and CDR2 from the germline V gene are ENHRY and SYGVKD. V was shortened by 8 bases and J by 0 bases, with 3 bases between the two germline ends. The CDR3 consists of 11 residues. CDR3 residues: CAIGSTDTQYF. The CDR3 DNA is TGTGCCATCGGCAGCACAGATACGCAGTATTTT.

J is TRBJ1-1 and V is TRBV7-8; no definite D call. V gave up 5 bases and J gave up 5 bases, with 15 bases separating them. Per germline, CDR1 SGHVS and CDR2 FQNEAQ. CDR3 size: 14 residues. The CDR3 loop is CASSPARETTEAFF. Here the CDR3 DNA reads TGTGCCAGCAGCCCCGCGCGGGAGACTACTGAAGCTTTCTTT.

The chain carries TRBV7-3 and TRBJ2-3, with TRBD1 matching over 12 bases. The junction had 8 bases not matched to a gene; V was cut back by 5 bases and J by 8 bases. Germline V gene data show CDR1 as SGHTA and CDR2 as FQGTGA. This CDR3 contains 15 residues. The CDR3 bases are TGTGCCAGCAGCCCAAAGGGACAGGGGGCGGGTACGCAGTATTTT. It is translated as CASSPKGQGAGTQYF.

The chain has TRBV5-1 and TRBJ2-7; possible D gene TRBD1, 5 bases. There are 15 residues in the CDR3. V lost 0 bases and J lost 3, with 13 bases in between. Germline CDR1 and CDR2: SGHRS and YFSETQ. The CDR3 region has the DNA TGCGCCAGCAGCTTGGAAGGGGCTGGGCTCTACGAGCAGTACTTC. This codes for CASSLEGAGLYEQYF.

CDR3 in amino acids: CSARVVTLQETQYF. In DNA, the CDR3 is TGCAGTGCTAGAGTGGTGACCCTACAAGAGACCCAGTACTTC. The gene calls are TRBV20-1 and TRBJ2-5; no firm D call. Trimming took off 1 base at V and 2 bases at J, with 11 bases between the two ends. Germline CDR1 DFQATT, CDR2 SNEGSKA (reference sequence). This CDR3 is built from 14 residues.

The chain has TRBV11-2 and TRBJ2-7; D remains ambiguous. The V gene lost 1 base and the J gene lost 4 bases, with 5 bases spanning the gap. CDR3 length: 12 amino acids. CDR1 and CDR2 from the germline V gene are SGHAT and FQNNGV. DNA of the CDR3: TGTGCCAGCAGCTTAGGCAAATACGAGCAGTACTTC. It is translated as CASSLGKYEQYF.

The chain links TRBV7-9 to TRBJ2-3; 9 bases agree with TRBD2. There are 17 residues in the CDR3. In germline, CDR1 is SEHNR, CDR2 FQNEAQ (reference sequence). Unmatched junction bases numbered 8, after V lost 4 bases and J lost 0 bases. CDR3 loop: CASSSYTTSGSTDTQYF. The CDR3 DNA sequence: TGTGCCAGCAGCTCATACACGACTAGCGGCAGCACAGATACGCAGTATTTT. The full variable domain, rest sourced from reference TRBV7-9 and TRBJ2-3, is DTGVSQNPRHKITKRGQNVTFRCDPISEHNRLYWYRQTLGQGPEFLTYFQNEAQLEKSRLLSDRFSAERPKGSFSTLEIQRTEQGDSAMYLCASSSYTTSGSTDTQYFGPGTRLTVL.

The chain carries TRBV10-3 and TRBJ2-1; no clear D gene. This CDR3 region has 15 residues. V lost 10 bases to trimming and J lost 5 bases, with 21 bases between them. Germline V gene lookup returns CDR1 ENHRY and CDR2 SYGVKD. This CDR3 reads CASSLGLRSHNEQFF. CDR3 nucleotide sequence: TGTGCCAGCAGCCTGGGCCTTCGAAGCCACAATGAGCAGTTCTTC.

The chain is built from TRBV15 and TRBJ2-3, with 8 bases aligning to TRBD2. Germline CDR1 is LNHNV and CDR2 is YYDKDF (reference sequence). This CDR3 spans 14 amino acids. The junction had 0 bases not matched to a gene; V was cut back by 0 bases and J by 4 bases. The CDR3 nucleotides are TGTGCCACCAGCAGAGAGCGGGAGGCAGATACGCAGTATTTT. It is translated as CATSREREADTQYF.

Details on this clonotype: Germline is not matched at one junction end, which may reflect a read error. The chain uses TRBV2 and TRBJ2-7; D uncertain. The CDR3 covers 13 residues. Looked up from germline, CDR1 is SNHLY and CDR2 is FYNNEI. The CDR3 nucleotides are TGTGCCACCAAGGTGGCCCAAACCTACAAGCAGTACTTC. Translated: CATKVAQTYKQYF.

The V call is TRBV20-1, the J call TRBJ2-3; 14 bases match TRBD2. This CDR3 region has 16 residues. CDR1 is DFQATT, CDR2 SNEGSKA, per germline (reference sequence). V dropped 3 bases and J dropped 5; count of bases not matched to a gene: 7. This CDR3 reads CSASPLTSGREDTQYF. The CDR3 DNA sequence: TGCAGTGCTAGCCCCCTGACTAGCGGGAGGGAAGATACGCAGTATTTT.

This clonotype occurred many times. CDR3 nucleotides: TGCAGCGTTGTATCTCCCCCAGGAACCCTCCACTTT. Translated, it gives CSVVSPPGTLHF. The rearrangement links TRBV29-1 to TRBJ1-6, with no clear D. Germline assignment: CDR1 SQVTM and CDR2 ANQGSEA. CDR3 size: 12 residues. Trimming removed 4 bases at V and 14 bases at J, with 15 bases between.

V and J are TRBV10-3 and TRBJ1-2; D is unresolved. Per the germline V gene, CDR1 is ENHRY and CDR2 is SYGVKD. There are 14 residues in the CDR3. V was clipped by 4 bases and J by 0 bases, with 9 bases between them. The CDR3 sequence: CAISAELANYGYTF. The CDR3 nucleotides are TGTGCCATCAGTGCGGAACTCGCTAACTATGGCTACACCTTC.

The rearrangement joins TRBV10-3 to TRBJ2-7; 10 bases line up with TRBD2. The CDR3 has 16 residues. The V gene's germline CDR1 is ENHRY and CDR2 SYGVKD. V lost 2 bases, J lost 0 bases, and 4 bases stayed unmatched. The CDR3: CAISEGLAVFSYEQYF. The DNA of the CDR3 is TGTGCCATCAGTGAGGGACTAGCGGTGTTCTCCTACGAGCAGTACTTC.

The CDR3 nucleotides are TGTGCCAGTACCCCGGATGGGGTTCCCTACGAGCAGTACTTC. It translates to CASTPDGVPYEQYF. This rearrangement joins TRBV19 to TRBJ2-7; D is uncertain. The CDR3 contains 14 residues. Germline V gene lookup returns CDR1 LNHDA and CDR2 SQIVND (reference sequence). V lost 7 bases to trimming and J lost 2 bases, with 15 bases between them.

V usage is TRBV4-3 and J usage is TRBJ1-2; 9 nucleotides align to TRBD1. CDR1 LGHNA and CDR2 YSLEER come from the germline V gene. The V and J ends lost 2 bases and 8 bases, in that order; junction bases with no gene match: 3. The CDR3 runs 13 residues. CDR3 sequence reads: CASSQRTGEGYTF. In DNA, the CDR3 is TGCGCCAGCAGCCAAAGGACAGGGGAAGGCTACACCTTC.

This clonotype was seen once. The chain carries TRBV24-1 and TRBJ2-3, with D unclear. Trimming left V 5 bases short and J 2 bases short, with 4 bases between. Germline V gene lookup returns CDR1 KGHDR and CDR2 SFDVKD. The CDR3 totals 12 residues. The DNA of the CDR3 is TGTGCCACCAGTGTCGACACAGATACGCAGTATTTT. Its translation: CATSVDTDTQYF.

Remarks on this clonotype: As the CDR3 is not closed by the conserved phenylalanine or tryptophan, this likely results from a read error. The genes are TRBV19 and TRBJ1-1, with D uncertain. Germline assignment: CDR1 LNHDA and CDR2 SQIVND (reference sequence). V was cut by 6 bases and J by 10 bases, with 18 bases left in between. This CDR3 comprises 13 residues. As DNA, the CDR3 is TGTGCCAGTAGCAATTTGGGGAGGTTTGGAGCTTTCCTT. Residues: CASSNLGRFGAFL.